This TCR beta chain was captured by sequencing in a study of identifying expanded T cells in peripheral blood. No infections or other immune events were documented during collection. Study results and limitations: Technical replicates showed approximately 1.2 changed clones; approximately 2 weeks around 15; four weeks 19. Clone count variance between roughly 2-week samples rose with total template count.

With regard to this clone: Its specificity is unknown.

The assay was immunoSEQ multiplex PCR, and TCRdb's table has in-frame clones only and misses some. The table shows tens of thousands of clones, with less than 85% occurring only once. The CDR3 contains 15 residues. J gave up 0 bases and V 6 bases, and 5 bases lay outside the gene matches. The germline V gene has CDR1 SGHNT and CDR2 YYREEE (reference sequence). The sequence was obtained from a person aged 18 to 70 in good health. The sequenced sample was blood. This chain joins TRBV5-4 and TRBJ1-4; 7 nucleotides agree with TRBD1. The CDR3 here is CASTRGTATNEKLFF. CDR3 DNA sequence: TGTGCCAGCACCCGTGGGACAGCAACTAATGAAAAACTGTTTTTT.